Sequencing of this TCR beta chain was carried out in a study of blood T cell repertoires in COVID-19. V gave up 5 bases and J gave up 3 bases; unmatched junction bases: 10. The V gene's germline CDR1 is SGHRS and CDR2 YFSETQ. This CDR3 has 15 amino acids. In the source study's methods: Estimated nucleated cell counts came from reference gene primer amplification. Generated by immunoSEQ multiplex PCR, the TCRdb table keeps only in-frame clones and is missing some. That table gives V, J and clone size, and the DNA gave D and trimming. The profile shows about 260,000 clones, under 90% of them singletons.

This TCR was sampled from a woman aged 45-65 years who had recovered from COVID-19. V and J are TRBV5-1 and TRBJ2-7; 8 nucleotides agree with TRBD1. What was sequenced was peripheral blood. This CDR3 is CASSQGAGAGYEQYF. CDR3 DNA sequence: TGCGCCAGCAGTCAGGGGGCTGGGGCTGGCTACGAGCAGTACTTC.